Sequencing of this T cell receptor (beta chain) was carried out in a study of shared clonotypes between healthy human individuals. Here immunoSEQ multiplex PCR was the method, and the copy in TCRdb shows in-frame clones only, minus some. The sample carries approximately 1,000,000 clones, more than 75% recorded once. Germline V gene lookup returns CDR1 SEHNR and CDR2 FQNEAQ (reference sequence). This CDR3 spans 13 amino acids. The J segment lost 9 bases and the V segment lost 3 bases, leaving 8 bases of the junction unmatched. This clone was recorded only once. This receptor was taken from a man younger than 35 in good health. Some clones in this sample may be carry-over from other donors' samples. Material: memory CD4+ T cells from PBMCs. Subset noted: CD45RA-negative fraction. The V call is TRBV7-9, the J call TRBJ2-7, with TRBD2 identical over 7 bases. The CDR3 DNA sequence: TGTGCCAGCAGCTTTCGCGGGAGATCTGGGCAGTACTTC. Its protein product is CASSFRGRSGQYF.